One and the same sample provided the 26 T cell receptor beta chains below, sequenced in a study of cytomegalovirus exposure and HLA in healthy donors. The PCR used 60 Vbeta and 13 Jbeta primers. Data came from immunoSEQ multiplex PCR; TCRdb stores just in-frame clones and leaves some out. The sample comprises 60,000 to 70,000 clones, approximately 72% of which are singletons, and approximately 9.9% rests with the top ten. The sample was PBMCs. Source of these receptors: a woman aged 25 to 45 in good health and CMV-seronegative.

This rearrangement joins TRBV6-1 to TRBJ1-4; D is perhaps TRBD1 (5 bases). Germline CDR1 is MNHNS and CDR2 is SASEGT. Trimming cost V 7 bases and J 4 bases, with 13 bases left between them. The length of the CDR3 is 14 residues. This chain's CDR3 is CASTPFGGNEKLFF. The CDR3 DNA sequence: TGTGCCAGCACTCCCTTCGGGGGTAATGAAAAACTGTTTTTT.

The chain couples TRBV30 to TRBJ1-1; TRBD1 agrees at 9 bases. The trim removed 6 bases at V and 1 base at J, leaving 12 bases unmatched. The length of the CDR3 is 16 residues. From germline, CDR1 is GTSNPN and CDR2 SVGIG (reference sequence). Written as DNA, the CDR3 is TGTGCCTGCAACCGGGACAGGGCCCTTAGGAACACTGAAGCTTTCTTT. This translates into CACNRDRALRNTEAFF.

In DNA form, the CDR3 reads TGTGCTAGTGGTTTGTGGGGGGGACAGGGAAGAGGAGAGCAGTACTTC. As protein: CASGLWGGQGRGEQYF. The rearrangement links TRBV12-5 to TRBJ2-7; 9 positions agree with TRBD1. The CDR3 is made up of 16 amino acids. Germline V gives CDR1 LGHNT, CDR2 FRNRAP. V was clipped by 2 bases and J by 7 bases; unmatched bases: 12. The complete variable domain, with remaining parts taken from reference TRBV12-5 and TRBJ2-7, reads DARVTQTPRHKVTEMGQEVTMRCQPILGHNTVFWYRQTMMQGLELLAYFRNRAPLDDSGMPKDRFSAEMPDATLATLKIQPSEPRDSAVYFCASGLWGGQGRGEQYFGPGTRLTVT.

The J gene is TRBJ2-7, the V gene TRBV4-3; 9 bases align to TRBD2. The germline gives CDR1 LGHNA, CDR2 YSLEER. V lost 0 bases and J lost 2; bases outside the gene matches: 5. The CDR3 has 16 amino acids. This chain's CDR3 is CASSQDILAGTYEQYF. CDR3 nucleotides: TGCGCCAGCAGCCAAGATATCCTAGCGGGGACCTACGAGCAGTACTTC.

The chain joins TRBV4-1 to TRBJ2-7, with a weak D call TRBD1 (5 bases). The V gene's germline CDR1 is MGHRA and CDR2 YSYEKL. V was pared by 1 base and J by 3 bases, with 7 bases between. The CDR3 length is 13 residues. The CDR3 here is CASSQAQGYEQYF. The CDR3, as DNA: TGCGCCAGCAGCCAAGCCCAGGGCTACGAGCAGTACTTC.

This clone has only one observation. This rearrangement joins TRBV25-1 to TRBJ2-1; 13 nucleotides align to TRBD2. Germline V gives CDR1 MGHDK, CDR2 SYGVNS. J gave up 4 bases and V 6 bases, and 12 bases lay outside the gene matches. The CDR3 sequence is 18 residues long. CDR3 coding DNA: TGTGCCAGCAGGAAAAGAGGAACTAGCGGGGGGGGATACAATGAGCAGTTCTTC. It specifies CASRKRGTSGGGYNEQFF.

This clone was counted a few times. The V call is TRBV29-1, the J call TRBJ2-6; possible D gene TRBD2, 6 bases. Germline CDR1 SQVTM, CDR2 ANQGSEA. Trimming left V 7 bases short and J 2 bases short, with 18 bases between. CDR3 length equals 16 residues. Here the CDR3 reads CSAGDRLDPGANVLTF. The CDR3 bases are TGCAGCGCGGGCGACAGACTAGACCCTGGGGCCAACGTCCTGACTTTC.

The gene calls are TRBV28 and TRBJ1-2; TRBD1 matches 11 bases. In germline, CDR1 is MDHEN, CDR2 SYDVKM. This CDR3 comprises 16 residues. V lost 4 bases and J lost 6; bases outside the gene matches: 10. The CDR3 here is CASSSGQGAIVDGYTF. For the CDR3, the DNA is TGTGCCAGCAGTTCCGGACAGGGGGCGATCGTAGATGGCTACACCTTC.

This clone was seen only a few times. J is TRBJ1-4 and V is TRBV4-1; weak D call: TRBD1 (6 bases). V lost 3 bases, J lost 1 base, and 9 bases lay in between. This CDR3 is 15 amino acids long. The V gene's germline CDR1 is MGHRA and CDR2 YSYEKL. The DNA of the CDR3 is TGCGCCAGCAGCCACCTACAGGGAACTAATGAAAAACTGTTTTTT. This translates into CASSHLQGTNEKLFF.

This chain links TRBV14 with TRBJ2-3, with TRBD2 identical over 10 bases. Germline V lookup: CDR1 SGHDN, CDR2 FVKESK. The CDR3 extends over 16 amino acids. V shed 0 bases, J shed 4 bases, and the junction held 4 bases outside the gene matches. CDR3 in DNA: TGTGCCAGCAGCCAAGACAGCGGGGGGGCGGCAGATACGCAGTATTTT. This sequence encodes CASSQDSGGAADTQYF. The complete variable domain, with remaining parts taken from reference TRBV14 and TRBJ2-3, reads EAGVTQFPSHSVIEKGQTVTLRCDPISGHDNLYWYRRVMGKEIKFLLHFVKESKQDESGMPNNRFLAERTGGTYSTLKVQPAELEDSGVYFCASSQDSGGAADTQYFGPGTRLTVL.

This clone appeared a few times. The rearrangement links TRBV5-1 to TRBJ1-6; D is uncertain. Germline CDR1 reads SGHRS; CDR2 reads YFSETQ. The CDR3 runs to 15 residues. The V and J ends lost 3 bases and 2 bases respectively, with 9 bases between them. CDR3 in amino acids: CASSSNRPYNSPLHF. In DNA, the CDR3 is TGCGCCAGCAGCTCGAACAGACCCTATAATTCACCCCTCCACTTT.

For the CDR3, the DNA is TGTGCCAGCAGCTTAAGGACAGGGTTCAACGATGAGCAGTTCTTC. This encodes CASSLRTGFNDEQFF. The chain has TRBV7-3 and TRBJ2-1, with 8 nucleotides matching TRBD1. Losses at the gene ends were 1 base for V and 8 bases for J; bases not matched to a gene: 7. There are 15 residues in the CDR3. In germline, CDR1 is SGHTA, CDR2 FQGTGA.

The chain employs TRBV25-1 and TRBJ1-2; TRBD1 agrees at 9 bases. The CDR3 is 12 residues long. The V gene end was trimmed by 6 bases and the J gene end by 6 bases; junction bases not matched to a gene: 2. In germline, CDR1 is MGHDK, CDR2 SYGVNS. The CDR3 DNA follows: TGTGCCAGCAGACAGGGGGCTGATGGCTACACCTTC. Encoded protein: CASRQGADGYTF.

The chain combines TRBV2 with TRBJ1-3; 9 positions agree with TRBD1. This CDR3 is 16 amino acids long. Germline loops: CDR1 SNHLY, CDR2 FYNNEI. Trimming cost V 4 bases and J 0 bases; bases outside gene matches: 4. CDR3 region: CASSGDRAPSGNTIYF. The CDR3 bases are TGTGCCAGCAGTGGGGACAGGGCCCCCTCTGGAAACACCATATATTTT. Full variable domain (missing parts from reference TRBV2 and TRBJ1-3): EPEVTQTPSHQVTQMGQEVILRCVPISNHLYFYWYRQILGQKVEFLVSFYNNEISEKSEIFDDQFSVERPDGSNFTLKIRSTKLEDSAMYFCASSGDRAPSGNTIYFGEGSWLTVV.

Only a few counts were recorded for this clone. V gene TRBV10-1 combines with J gene TRBJ1-3; 9 positions match TRBD1. V dropped 5 bases and J dropped 8; count of bases not matched to a gene: 10. Germline CDR1 reads WNHNN; CDR2 reads SYGVQD (reference sequence). The CDR3 spans 15 residues. Written as DNA, the CDR3 is TGCGCCAGCAGTCCGGGACAGGGAGGAGCGGACACCATATATTTT. Amino acids: CASSPGQGGADTIYF.

This clone was seen only a few times. This chain connects TRBV9 to TRBJ2-7, with 9 positions matching TRBD1. The V and J ends lost 1 base and 3 bases, in that order; junction bases with no gene match: 8. This CDR3 contains 16 residues. Germline CDR1 is SGDLS and CDR2 is YYNGEE. The CDR3 nucleotides are TGTGCCAGCAGCGTAAATTCACAGGGGGCGAGCTACGAGCAGTACTTC. It specifies CASSVNSQGASYEQYF.

The V call is TRBV18, the J call TRBJ1-2, with TRBD1 matching 7 bases. The trim removed 1 base at V and 6 bases at J, leaving 2 bases unmatched. Per germline, CDR1 KGHSH and CDR2 LQKENI. The CDR3 is made up of 13 amino acids. The CDR3 bases are TGTGCCAGCTCACCACGCGGGACAGATGGCTACACCTTC. Encoded protein: CASSPRGTDGYTF.

The chain links TRBV2 to TRBJ2-3, with D perhaps matching TRBD2 (5 bases). Per germline, CDR1 SNHLY and CDR2 FYNNEI. V shed 7 bases and J shed 0 bases, with 11 bases lying between them. This CDR3 is built from 14 residues. The CDR3 region has the DNA TGTGCCAGCAAGAGCGGAGTTAGCACAGATACGCAGTATTTT. As protein: CASKSGVSTDTQYF.

This clone was counted a few times. The chain combines TRBV30 with TRBJ1-5; D is undetermined. CDR1 is GTSNPN, CDR2 SVGIG, per germline (reference sequence). V gave up 2 bases and J gave up 7 bases, with 12 bases separating them. The CDR3 is 13 residues long. CDR3 amino acids: CAWSPGSGQPQHF. Here the CDR3 DNA reads TGTGCCTGGAGTCCGGGGTCCGGACAGCCCCAGCATTTT.

This clone was observed a few times. V is TRBV25-1 and J is TRBJ1-4, with D unresolved. In germline, CDR1 is MGHDK, CDR2 SYGVNS. This CDR3 spans 16 amino acids. V was clipped by 3 bases and J by 0 bases, with 11 bases between them. The CDR3 here is CASSERGGATNEKLFF. The CDR3 DNA sequence: TGTGCCAGCAGTGAGCGGGGAGGAGCAACTAATGAAAAACTGTTTTTT.

In regard to this clone: A far larger clone is just one base off, so this is likely a read error. This sample includes further DNA sequences coding for the same CDR3. The V call is TRBV30, the J call TRBJ1-1; tentative D call: TRBD1 (6 bases). Germline V gene lookup returns CDR1 GTSNPN and CDR2 SVGIG (reference sequence). Trimming cost V 5 bases and J 6 bases, with 16 bases left between them. The CDR3 sequence is 13 residues long. The CDR3 sequence: CAWSAGVWAEAFF. The CDR3 DNA is TGTGCCTGGTCCGCAGGGGTATGGGCTGAAGCTTTCTTT.

V is TRBV18 and J is TRBJ2-1; 8 bases fit TRBD1. This CDR3 is 15 amino acids long. The J segment lost 8 bases and the V segment lost 2 bases, leaving 8 bases of the junction unmatched. Germline V gene data show CDR1 as KGHSH and CDR2 as LQKENI. The CDR3 DNA reads TGTGCCAGCTCACCAATGCAGGGGGCTCAGGATGAGCAGTTCTTC. Amino acid sequence: CASSPMQGAQDEQFF.

The genes are TRBV7-9 and TRBJ1-4; 10 positions match TRBD1. This CDR3 is 16 amino acids long. V lost 5 bases and J lost 5; bases outside the gene matches: 8. CDR1 is SEHNR and CDR2 is FQNEAQ in the germline V gene (reference sequence). The CDR3 sequence: CASSPWATGGNEKLFF. The DNA of the CDR3 is TGTGCCAGCAGCCCCTGGGCGACAGGGGGCAATGAAAAACTGTTTTTT.

This clone came up a few times. This CDR3 reads CAWAPGTEAFF. CDR3 in DNA: TGTGCCTGGGCCCCAGGGACTGAAGCTTTCTTT. The rearrangement joins TRBV30 to TRBJ1-1; D is possibly TRBD1 (5 bases). The germline V and J ends were trimmed by 5 bases and 5 bases, with 9 bases remaining between them. CDR1 is GTSNPN and CDR2 is SVGIG in the germline V gene (reference sequence). The CDR3 is 11 amino acids. Full variable domain (rest looked up from reference TRBV30 and TRBJ1-1): SQTIHQWPATLVQPVGSPLSLECTVEGTSNPNLYWYRQAAGRGLQLLFYSVGIGQISSEVPQNLSASRPQDRQFILSSKKLLLSDSGFYLCAWAPGTEAFFGQGTRLTVV.

The sample holds many counts of this clone. The chain joins TRBV18 to TRBJ2-3; D gene uncertain. Germline V gene data show CDR1 as KGHSH and CDR2 as LQKENI. This CDR3 spans 15 amino acids. Trimming took 0 bases from V and 4 from J, leaving 11 bases between them. The CDR3 is CASSPPTAIADTQYF. The CDR3 nucleotides read TGTGCCAGCTCACCACCAACCGCGATTGCAGATACGCAGTATTTT. Full variable domain (remainder filled in from reference TRBV18 and TRBJ2-3): NAGVMQNPRHLVRRRGQEARLRCSPMKGHSHVYWYRQLPEEGLKFMVYLQKENIIDESGMPKERFSAEFPKEGPSILRIQQVVRGDSAAYFCASSPPTAIADTQYFGPGTRLTVL.

This clone showed up just a few times. The chain uses TRBV7-2 and TRBJ1-2; D unclear. Germline CDR1 is SGHTA and CDR2 is FQGNSA. The length of the CDR3 is 15 residues. Deletions cut 3 bases from V and 6 bases from J, with 17 bases between. The chain's CDR3 is CASSFRGATNNGYTF. The DNA for the CDR3 is TGTGCCAGCAGCTTTCGCGGCGCTACGAACAATGGCTACACCTTC.